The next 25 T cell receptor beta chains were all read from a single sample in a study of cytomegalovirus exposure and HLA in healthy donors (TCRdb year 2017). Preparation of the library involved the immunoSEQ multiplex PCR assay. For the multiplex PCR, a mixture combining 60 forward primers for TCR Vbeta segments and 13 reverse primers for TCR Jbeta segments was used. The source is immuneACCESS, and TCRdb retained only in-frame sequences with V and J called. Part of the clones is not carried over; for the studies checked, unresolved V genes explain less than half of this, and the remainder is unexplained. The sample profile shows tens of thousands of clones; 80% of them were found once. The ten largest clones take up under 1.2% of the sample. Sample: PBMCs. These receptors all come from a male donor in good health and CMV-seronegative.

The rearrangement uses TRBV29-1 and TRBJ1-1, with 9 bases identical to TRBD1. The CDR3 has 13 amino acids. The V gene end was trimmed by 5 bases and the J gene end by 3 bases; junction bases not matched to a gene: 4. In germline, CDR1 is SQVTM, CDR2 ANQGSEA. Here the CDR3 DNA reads TGCAGCGTTACAGGGGGCGGGGACACTGAAGCTTTCTTT. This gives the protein CSVTGGGDTEAFF.

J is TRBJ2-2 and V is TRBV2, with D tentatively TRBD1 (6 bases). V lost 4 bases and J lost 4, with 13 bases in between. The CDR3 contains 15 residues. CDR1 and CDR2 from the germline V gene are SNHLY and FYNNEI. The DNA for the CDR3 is TGTGCCAGCAGTGCGGACCGAGGGGGCACCGGGGAGCTGTTTTTT. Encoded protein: CASSADRGGTGELFF.

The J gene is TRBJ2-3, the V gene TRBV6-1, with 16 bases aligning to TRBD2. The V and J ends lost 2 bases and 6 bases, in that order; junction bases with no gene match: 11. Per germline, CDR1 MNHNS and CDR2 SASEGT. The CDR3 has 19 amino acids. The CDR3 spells CASSEISGTSGGAFDTQYF. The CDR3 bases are TGTGCCAGCAGTGAAATCTCCGGGACTAGCGGGGGGGCCTTTGATACGCAGTATTTT.

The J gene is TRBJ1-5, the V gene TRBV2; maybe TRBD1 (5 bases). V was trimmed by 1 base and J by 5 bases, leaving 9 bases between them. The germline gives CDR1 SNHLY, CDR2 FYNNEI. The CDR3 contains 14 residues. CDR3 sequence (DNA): TGTGCCAGCAGTGAAGGGGGCTATGATCAGCCCCAGCATTTT. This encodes CASSEGGYDQPQHF.

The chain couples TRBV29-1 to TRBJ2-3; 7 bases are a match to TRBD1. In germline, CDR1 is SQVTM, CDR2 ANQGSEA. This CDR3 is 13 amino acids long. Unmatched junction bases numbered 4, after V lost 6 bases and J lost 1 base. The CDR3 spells CSVQGTGTDTQYF. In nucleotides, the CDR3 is TGCAGCGTACAAGGGACAGGCACAGATACGCAGTATTTT.

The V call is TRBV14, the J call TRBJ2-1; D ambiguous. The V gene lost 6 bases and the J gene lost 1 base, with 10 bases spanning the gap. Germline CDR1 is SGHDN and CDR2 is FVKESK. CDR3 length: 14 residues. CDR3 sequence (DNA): TGTGCCAGCAGGGAAATCGGGTCCTACAATGAGCAGTTCTTC. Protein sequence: CASREIGSYNEQFF.

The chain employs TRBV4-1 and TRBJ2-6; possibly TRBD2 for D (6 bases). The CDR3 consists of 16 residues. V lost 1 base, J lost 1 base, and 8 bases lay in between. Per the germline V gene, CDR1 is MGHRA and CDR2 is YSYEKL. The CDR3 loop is CASSQVRGSGANVLTF. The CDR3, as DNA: TGCGCCAGCAGCCAAGTACGGGGGTCTGGGGCCAACGTCCTGACTTTC.

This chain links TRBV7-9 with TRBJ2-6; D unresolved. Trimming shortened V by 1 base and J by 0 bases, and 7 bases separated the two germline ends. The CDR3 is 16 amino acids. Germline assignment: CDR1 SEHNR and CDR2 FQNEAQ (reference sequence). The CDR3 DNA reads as TGTGCCAGCAGCTTAGTAAGGAGCTCTGGGGCCAACGTCCTGACTTTC. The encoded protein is CASSLVRSSGANVLTF.

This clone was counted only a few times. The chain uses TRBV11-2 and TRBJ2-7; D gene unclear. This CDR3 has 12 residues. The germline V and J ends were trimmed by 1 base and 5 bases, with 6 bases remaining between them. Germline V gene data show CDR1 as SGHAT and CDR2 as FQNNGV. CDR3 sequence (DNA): TGTGCCAGCAGCTTAGTAGCTCACGAGCAGTACTTC. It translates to CASSLVAHEQYF.

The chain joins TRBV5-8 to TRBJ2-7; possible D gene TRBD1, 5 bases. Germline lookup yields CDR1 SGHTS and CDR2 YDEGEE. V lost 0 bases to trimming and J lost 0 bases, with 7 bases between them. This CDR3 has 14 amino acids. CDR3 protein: CASSLGQGSYEQYF. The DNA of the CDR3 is TGTGCCAGCAGCTTGGGCCAGGGCTCCTACGAGCAGTACTTC.

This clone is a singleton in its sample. In nucleotides, the CDR3 is TGCGCCAGCAGCCAAGCGGGAGAGCAGTTCTTC. Its protein is CASSQAGEQFF. V is TRBV4-1 and J is TRBJ2-1; maybe TRBD2 (5 bases). Trimming shortened V by 1 base and J by 10 bases, and 5 bases separated the two germline ends. Per germline, CDR1 MGHRA and CDR2 YSYEKL. CDR3 length: 11 residues.

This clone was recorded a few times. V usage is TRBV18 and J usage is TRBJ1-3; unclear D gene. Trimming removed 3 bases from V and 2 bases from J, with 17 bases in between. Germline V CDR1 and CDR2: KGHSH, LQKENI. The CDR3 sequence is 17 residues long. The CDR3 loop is CASSPPGRPGTGNTIYF. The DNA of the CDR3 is TGTGCCAGCTCACCCCCCGGCAGGCCAGGAACTGGAAACACCATATATTTT. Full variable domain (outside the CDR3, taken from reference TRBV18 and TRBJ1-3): NAGVMQNPRHLVRRRGQEARLRCSPMKGHSHVYWYRQLPEEGLKFMVYLQKENIIDESGMPKERFSAEFPKEGPSILRIQQVVRGDSAAYFCASSPPGRPGTGNTIYFGEGSWLTVV.

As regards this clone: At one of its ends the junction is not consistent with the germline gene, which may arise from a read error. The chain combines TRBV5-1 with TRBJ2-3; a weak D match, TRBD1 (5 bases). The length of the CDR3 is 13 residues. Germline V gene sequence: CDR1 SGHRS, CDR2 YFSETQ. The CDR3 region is CASTLQGTDTQYF. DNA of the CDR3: TGCGCCAGCACCTTGCAGGGAACCGATACGCAGTATTTT. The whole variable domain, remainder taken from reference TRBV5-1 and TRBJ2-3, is KAGVTQTPRYLIKTRGQQVTLSCSPISGHRSVSWYQQTPGQGLQFLFEYFSETQRNKGNFPGRFSGRQFSNSRSEMNVSTLELGDSALYLCASTLQGTDTQYFGPGTRLTVL.

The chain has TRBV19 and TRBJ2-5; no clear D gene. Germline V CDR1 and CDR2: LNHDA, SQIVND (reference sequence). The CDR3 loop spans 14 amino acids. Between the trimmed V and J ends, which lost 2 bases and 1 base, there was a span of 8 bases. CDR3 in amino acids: CASSITAVQETQYF. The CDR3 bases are TGTGCCAGTAGTATAACGGCGGTCCAAGAGACCCAGTACTTC.

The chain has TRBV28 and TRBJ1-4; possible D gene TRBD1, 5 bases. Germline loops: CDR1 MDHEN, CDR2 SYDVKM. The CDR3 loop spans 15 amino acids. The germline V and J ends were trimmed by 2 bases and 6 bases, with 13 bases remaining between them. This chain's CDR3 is CASSLGGGRDEKLFF. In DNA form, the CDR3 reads TGTGCCAGCAGTTTAGGGGGGGGTAGGGATGAAAAACTGTTTTTT.

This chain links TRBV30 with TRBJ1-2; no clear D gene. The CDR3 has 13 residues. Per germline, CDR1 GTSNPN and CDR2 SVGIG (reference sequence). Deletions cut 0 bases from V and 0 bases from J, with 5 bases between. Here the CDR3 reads CAWSVLPNYGYTF. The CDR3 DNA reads TGTGCCTGGAGTGTACTACCTAACTATGGCTACACCTTC. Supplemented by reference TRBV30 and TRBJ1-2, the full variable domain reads SQTIHQWPATLVQPVGSPLSLECTVEGTSNPNLYWYRQAAGRGLQLLFYSVGIGQISSEVPQNLSASRPQDRQFILSSKKLLLSDSGFYLCAWSVLPNYGYTFGSGTRLTVV.

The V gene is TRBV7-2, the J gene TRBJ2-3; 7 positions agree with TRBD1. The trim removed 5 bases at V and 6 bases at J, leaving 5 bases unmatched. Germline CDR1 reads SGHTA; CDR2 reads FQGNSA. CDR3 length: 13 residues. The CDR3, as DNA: TGTGCCAGCAGCGAGGACAGGAAGGATACGCAGTATTTT. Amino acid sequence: CASSEDRKDTQYF.

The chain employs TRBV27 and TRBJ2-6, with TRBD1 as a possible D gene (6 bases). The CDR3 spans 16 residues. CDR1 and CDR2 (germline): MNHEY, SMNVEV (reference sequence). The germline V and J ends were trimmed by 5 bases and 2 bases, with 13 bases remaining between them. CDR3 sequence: CASSEDSFAGANVLTF. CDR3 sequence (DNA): TGTGCCAGCAGTGAGGACAGCTTCGCTGGGGCCAACGTCCTGACTTTC. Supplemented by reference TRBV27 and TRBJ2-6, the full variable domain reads EAQVTQNPRYLITVTGKKLTVTCSQNMNHEYMSWYRQDPGLGLRQIYYSMNVEVTDKGDVPEGYKVSRKEKRNFPLILESPSPNQTSLYFCASSEDSFAGANVLTFGAGSRLTVL.

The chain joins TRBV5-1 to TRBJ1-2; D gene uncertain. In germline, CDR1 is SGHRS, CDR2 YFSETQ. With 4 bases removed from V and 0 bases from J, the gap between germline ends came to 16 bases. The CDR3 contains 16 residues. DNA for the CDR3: TGCGCCAGCAGCGAAACGACAATCCCGGCTAACTATGGCTACACCTTC. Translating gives CASSETTIPANYGYTF.

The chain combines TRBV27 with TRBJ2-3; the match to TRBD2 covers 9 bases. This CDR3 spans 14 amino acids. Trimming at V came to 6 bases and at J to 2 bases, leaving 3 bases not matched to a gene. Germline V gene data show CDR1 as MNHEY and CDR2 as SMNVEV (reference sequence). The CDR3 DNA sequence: TGTGCCAGCAGCCCGGGACTAGCCACAGATACGCAGTATTTT. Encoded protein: CASSPGLATDTQYF.

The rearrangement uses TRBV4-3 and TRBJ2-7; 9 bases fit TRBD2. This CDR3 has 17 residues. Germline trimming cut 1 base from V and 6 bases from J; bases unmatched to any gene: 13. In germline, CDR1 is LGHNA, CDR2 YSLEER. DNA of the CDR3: TGCGCCAGCAGCCAAGTCGGGGCGGGGGGGCGACCTATCGAGCAGTACTTC. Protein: CASSQVGAGGRPIEQYF.

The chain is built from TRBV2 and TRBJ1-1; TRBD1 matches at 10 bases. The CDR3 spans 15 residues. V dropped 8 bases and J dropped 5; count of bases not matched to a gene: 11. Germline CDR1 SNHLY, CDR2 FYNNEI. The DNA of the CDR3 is TGTGCCAGCCGAGAAAGACAGGGGGCTAAGACTGAAGCTTTCTTT. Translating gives CASRERQGAKTEAFF. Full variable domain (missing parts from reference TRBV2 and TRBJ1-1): EPEVTQTPSHQVTQMGQEVILRCVPISNHLYFYWYRQILGQKVEFLVSFYNNEISEKSEIFDDQFSVERPDGSNFTLKIRSTKLEDSAMYFCASRERQGAKTEAFFGQGTRLTVV.

CDR3 sequence: CASSVQAQGTGELFF. CDR3 coding DNA: TGTGCCAGCAGTGTTCAAGCCCAGGGCACCGGGGAGCTGTTTTTT. This rearrangement joins TRBV6-5 to TRBJ2-2, with D perhaps matching TRBD1 (5 bases). V lost 5 bases and J 4 bases, leaving 14 bases between the germline ends. CDR3 length equals 15 residues. Looked up from germline, CDR1 is MNHEY and CDR2 is SVGAGI.

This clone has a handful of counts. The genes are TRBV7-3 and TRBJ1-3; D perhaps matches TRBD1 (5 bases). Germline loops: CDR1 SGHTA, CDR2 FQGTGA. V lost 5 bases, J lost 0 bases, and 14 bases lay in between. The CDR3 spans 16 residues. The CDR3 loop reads CASSRDGGISGNTIYF. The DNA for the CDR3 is TGTGCCAGCAGCAGAGATGGGGGGATCTCTGGAAACACCATATATTTT. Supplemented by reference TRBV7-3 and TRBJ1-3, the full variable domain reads GAGVSQTPSNKVTEKGKYVELRCDPISGHTALYWYRQSLGQGPEFLIYFQGTGAADDSGLPNDRFFAVRPEGSVSTLKIQRTERGDSAVYLCASSRDGGISGNTIYFGEGSWLTVV.

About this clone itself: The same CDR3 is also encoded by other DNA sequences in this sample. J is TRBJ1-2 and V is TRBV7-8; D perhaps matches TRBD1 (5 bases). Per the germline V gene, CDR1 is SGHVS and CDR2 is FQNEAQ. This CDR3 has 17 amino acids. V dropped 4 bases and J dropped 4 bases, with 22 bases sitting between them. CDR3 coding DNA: TGTGCCAGCAGCTGGGGGACGGGGGAAGTGGCGGGCTATGGCTACACCTTC. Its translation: CASSWGTGEVAGYGYTF.